Each of the 10 T cell receptor beta chains below was sequenced from the same sample in a study of shared clonotypes between healthy human individuals. Measured with immunoSEQ multiplex PCR; TCRdb has only the in-frame clones, and not every one. The sample holds about 730,000 clones; roughly 72% are singletons and the top ten take approximately 1.7%. The sample was memory CD4+ T cells sorted from blood. Subset of the sample: CD45RA-negative fraction. The origin of the receptors is a woman between 25 and 40 years old in good health.

This clone occurred a few times. The gene calls are TRBV19 and TRBJ1-5; no firm D call. CDR1 is LNHDA and CDR2 is SQIVND in the germline V gene (reference sequence). This CDR3 contains 15 residues. Trimming cost V 7 bases and J 0 bases, with 13 bases left between them. The CDR3 DNA sequence: TGTGCCAGTACCGAAGTGGGGAATAGCAATCAGCCCCAGCATTTT. As protein: CASTEVGNSNQPQHF. The full variable domain, in which reference TRBV19 and TRBJ1-5 provide the parts outside the CDR3, is DGGITQSPKYLFRKEGQNVTLSCEQNLNHDAMYWYRQDPGQGLRLIYYSQIVNDFQKGDIAEGYSVSREKKESFPLTVTSAQKNPTAFYLCASTEVGNSNQPQHFGDGTRLSIL.

The table lists this clone with many counts. The V call is TRBV5-5, the J call TRBJ2-7, with D unclear. The V and J ends lost 2 bases and 0 bases respectively, with 9 bases between them. The CDR3 loop spans 14 amino acids. CDR1 is SGHKS, CDR2 YYEKEE, per germline (reference sequence). This CDR3 is CASSLWPSSYEQYF. The CDR3 bases are TGTGCCAGCAGCTTATGGCCGAGCTCCTACGAGCAGTACTTC.

The chain uses TRBV5-1 and TRBJ2-1; 12 bases are shared with TRBD2. The V segment lost 0 bases and the J segment 10 bases; nucleotides outside the gene matches: 5. The CDR3 totals 15 residues. Germline V CDR1 and CDR2: SGHRS, YFSETQ. CDR3 DNA: TGCGCCAGCAGCTTGGCACTAGCGGGAGGTGTCGAGCAGTTCTTC. Its translation is CASSLALAGGVEQFF.

This CDR3 reads CASSEWDTSYEQYF. The DNA for the CDR3 is TGTGCCAGCAGTGAGTGGGACACATCCTACGAGCAGTACTTC. This chain uses TRBV2 with TRBJ2-7, with D possibly TRBD1 on 6 matching bases. In germline, CDR1 is SNHLY, CDR2 FYNNEI. CDR3 length equals 14 residues. V shed 3 bases and J shed 1 base, with 10 bases lying between them.

This clone was detected only a few times. The chain carries TRBV9 and TRBJ2-2, with 8 positions matching TRBD1. The CDR3 spans 18 residues. V trimming: 4 bases; J trimming: 4 bases; junction bases outside the gene matches: 15. CDR1 SGDLS and CDR2 YYNGEE come from the germline V gene. CDR3 DNA: TGTGCCAGCAGCCCCGGGACAGGCCAATGGACTTTCACCGGGGAGCTGTTTTTT. Protein: CASSPGTGQWTFTGELFF.

This clone was picked up a small number of times. The V call is TRBV5-1, the J call TRBJ2-3; 10 bases map to TRBD2. Germline V gene lookup returns CDR1 SGHRS and CDR2 YFSETQ. J was trimmed by 8 bases and V by 0 bases; bases with no gene match: 6. The CDR3 runs 15 residues. The CDR3 DNA reads as TGCGCCAGCAGCTTGGGTTCTAGCGGGAGTCGTACGCAGTATTTT. Translation gives CASSLGSSGSRTQYF.

This chain joins TRBV5-1 and TRBJ2-1, with D possibly being TRBD2 (6 bases). In germline, CDR1 is SGHRS, CDR2 YFSETQ. V was shortened by 3 bases and J by 9 bases, with 13 bases between the two germline ends. The CDR3 runs to 13 residues. The CDR3 DNA reads as TGCGCCAGCAGCTCCCTGACTAGTTTTGAGCAGTTCTTC. This sequence encodes CASSSLTSFEQFF.

J is TRBJ1-5 and V is TRBV6-5; D unclear. The germline V gene encodes CDR1 MNHEY and CDR2 SVGAGI. V lost 5 bases, J lost 1 base, and 9 bases lay in between. The CDR3 consists of 14 residues. In nucleotides, the CDR3 is TGTGCCAGCAGTAACCTCCGGAGCAATCAGCCCCAGCATTTT. It codes for CASSNLRSNQPQHF.

The rearrangement links TRBV7-3 to TRBJ1-2; D might be TRBD1 (6 bases). Germline lookup yields CDR1 SGHTA and CDR2 FQGTGA. The germline V and J ends were trimmed by 5 bases and 2 bases, with 12 bases remaining between them. The CDR3 is 14 amino acids. CDR3 region: CASSTRGNNYGYTF. CDR3 DNA sequence: TGTGCCAGCAGCACGAGGGGGAACAACTATGGCTACACCTTC.

This chain connects TRBV6-1 to TRBJ2-5; D is possibly TRBD1 (7 bases). Judging by the DNA end, TRBJ2-7 fits better; the J call may be wrong. Germline V lookup: CDR1 MNHNS, CDR2 SASEGT. The length of the CDR3 is 13 residues. The CDR3 sequence: CASIDREAYEQYF. CDR3 DNA sequence: TGTGCCAGCATAGACAGGGAGGCCTACGAGCAGTACTTC.